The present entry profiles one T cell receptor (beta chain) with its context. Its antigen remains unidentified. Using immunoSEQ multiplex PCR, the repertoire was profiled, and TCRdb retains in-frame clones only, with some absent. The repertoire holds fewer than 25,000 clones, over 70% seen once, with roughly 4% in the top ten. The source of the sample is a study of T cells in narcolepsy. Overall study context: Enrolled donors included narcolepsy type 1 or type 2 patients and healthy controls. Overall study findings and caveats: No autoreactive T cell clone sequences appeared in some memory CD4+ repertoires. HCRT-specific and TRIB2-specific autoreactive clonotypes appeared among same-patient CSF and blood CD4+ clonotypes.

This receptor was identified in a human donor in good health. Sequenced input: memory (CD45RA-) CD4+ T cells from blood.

The CDR3 is CASSSGGGGYTGELFF. The DNA for the CDR3 is TGCGCCAGCAGCTCAGGTGGAGGGGGCTACACCGGGGAGCTGTTTTTT. The chain combines TRBV5-1 with TRBJ2-2, with a weak D call TRBD1 (7 bases). The CDR3 runs 16 residues. Trimming took off 3 bases at V and 3 bases at J, with 15 bases between the two ends. Germline V gene lookup returns CDR1 SGHRS and CDR2 YFSETQ.